This TCR beta chain was sequenced in a study of cytomegalovirus exposure and HLA in healthy donors (dated by TCRdb to 2016 to 2017). Regarding the research as a whole: In an earlier analysis of roughly 500 of the donors, 276 Gb of sequence data and some 120 million unique TCR beta sequences from about 179 million T cells were reported. Genome-wide SNP genotypes for about 60% of the roughly 670 donors were used in a later genetic analysis, which treated that subset as a discovery cohort. The T cell repertoires of 700 or so subjects were profiled by immunosequencing and related to cytomegalovirus serostatus. Donor age, sex, ethnicity and CMV serostatus were collected together with the repertoire data. The number of typed donors differed by locus: roughly 620-640 for A, B, C, DRB1 and DQB1; about 520 for DQA1; some 590 for DPA1; and roughly 490 for DPB1. HLA typing included class I and class II loci at four-digit resolution. To predict cytomegalovirus infection status, the study combined high-throughput TCR immunosequencing, statistical association of individual TCRs with disease status, and machine learning. Rather than drawing on any new phenotypic data, the later analysis identified candidate immune exposures from TCR beta sequences and the way those sequences occurred across donors. Besides the first cohort of around 700 subjects, a separate validation cohort made up of 120 or so different subjects was used. All discovery cohort repertoires had been generated using a single sequencing platform. An early release that covered several hundred HLA-typed donors contained about 300 gigabases of sequencing data and roughly 84 million unique TCR sequences. A handful of DR-DQ haplotypes were handled as single units for association and clustering because linkage in the cohort was strong. The aim of the study was to test whether cataloging public T cell receptors could identify signatures of past pathogen exposure. In a later analysis, previously published TCR beta repertoires from hundreds of donors were re-analyzed and high-resolution HLA genotyping was added so that TCR occurrence patterns could be studied. Of the roughly 390 genotyped donors, 70% to 90% were placed in the genetic ancestry cluster associated with self-reported Caucasian donors. An earlier analysis of approximately 630 of the donors applied high-throughput TCR beta sequencing to assess whether each TCR beta V gene segment acted as functional or pseudogenic. Among approximately 370 genotyped donors of the cohort, an average of roughly 230,000 unique TCR beta nucleotide sequences was sequenced per donor, of which roughly 17% were non-productive.

Beyond this particular receptor, the publication reports: A few of the identified cytomegalovirus-associated TCR beta chains were confirmed in vitro to be specific for cytomegalovirus antigens. A further reported finding was that TCR beta sequences accurately predicted the HLA-A and HLA-B alleles for most subjects in the first cohort. Most CMV-associated TCR beta chains appeared to be HLA-restricted in a later analysis, and the HLA associations seemed to be driven largely by CMV exposure. A total of 164 TCR beta chains were listed by the study as associated with cytomegalovirus. Because HLA typing was unavailable for some donors at each locus, only the typed subset was used in association tests. The cohort was sequenced for TCR beta chains only, and without alpha or paired-chain data the features that could be detected were limited. Compared with the 666-donor mean, donors in an Asian-associated ancestry cluster had fewer N-insertions in productive TCRs, according to a later genetic analysis. CMV serostatus was the only immune exposure information available for the cohort. In a later analysis, the rate of TCR association differed among HLA loci, with DRB1 alleles having the most associated TCRs and HLA-C alleles having the fewest. The authors suggested that the approach could potentially be generalized to other disease states and immunological phenotypes. Some IMGT-functional V segments, including TRBV6-2 and TRBV6-3, could not be told apart with the 87-base-pair reads, so those segments were excluded. A later analysis found that HLA-associated TCR beta chains were more clonally expanded and had lower generation probabilities than equally common non-associated chains. In a later genetic analysis, a missense DCLRE1C variant was associated with V-gene and J-gene trimming of TCR beta chains, and the association was replicated in an independent cohort. The presence/absence analyses assumed that sequencing depth was roughly uniform across donors, and that assumption may not be true. The classifier was reported to diagnose cytomegalovirus status with high specificity and sensitivity in both the original and validation cohorts. Most TCR sequences were seen in very few donors, while some public TCRs were found in many individuals. Broadly in line with IMGT annotations, most TCR beta V segments showed up in productive rearrangements about 87% or about 30% of the time in an earlier analysis of 587 of the donors. Linkage disequilibrium might explain the correlated functional status among segregating V segments, but an unknown experimental factor could not be ruled out. The sequencing pipeline was judged likely to have produced a cluster of highly shared sequence variants as a technical artifact. Strong co-occurrence of HLA alleles, especially DR and DQ, made assigning TCR associations to individual alleles difficult. In a later analysis, around 15,000 TCR beta sequences were associated with specific HLA alleles at a false discovery rate of 0.05. Because counts were too low, seventeen rarely observed V segments, including chromosome 9 orphons, were excluded from the earlier analysis of 587 of the donors. In a later analysis, several top co-occurrence clusters were reported to appear linked to parvovirus B19, influenza, CMV and Epstein-Barr virus.

The germline V gene supplies CDR1 SGHTA and CDR2 FQGTGA. The CDR3 numbers 17 residues from cysteine through phenylalanine. CDR3 DNA is the only sequence kept; it has 51 bases, read in frame from the first base. V has 0 bases trimmed and J has 3 bases trimmed; junction bases matching no gene number 7. In total, just over 650 healthy bone marrow donors made up the cohort. At the time of sampling, every cohort member was nominally healthy, though immune exposures that went unrecorded were likely present. The donor was CMV seronegative and was included in the group of a few hundred seronegative cohort members. Each donor provided a peripheral blood sample, and peripheral blood mononuclear cells were used for TCR beta sequencing. Genomic DNA was extracted from the blood cell samples with the Qiagen DNeasy Blood Extraction Kit. Turning to this clone: Its antigen is not yet known. No clone much larger than this one lies a single base away; base qualities are absent.

Libraries were prepared through the immunoSEQ multiplex PCR assay. For the multiplex PCR, a mixture combining 60 forward primers for TCR Vbeta segments and 13 reverse primers for TCR Jbeta segments was used. The CDR3 region of rearranged TCR beta genes was amplified from genomic DNA with a multiplex PCR assay. On the Illumina HiSeq System, the amplified TCR beta libraries were sequenced as 87-base-pair reads. In the paper's pipeline: A later analysis tallied around 80 million unique TCR beta chains across the approximately 670 repertoires, and about 12 million of those chains were shared by two or more donors. Raw reads were error-corrected and collapsed into unique sequences with a nearest-neighbor algorithm that merged closely related sequences to remove PCR and sequencing errors. CDR3 sequences were aligned to IMGT reference sequences to assign V, D and J gene segments. For a sequence to be retained, at least a six-nucleotide match to both a V gene segment and a J gene segment was required. Rearrangements were called productive when the CDR3 lacked stop codons and stayed in frame with V and J; all others were non-productive. CDR3 was defined according to IMGT convention as the region running from the second conserved V-encoded cysteine to the conserved J-encoded phenylalanine. The earlier analysis of approximately 590 of the donors excluded any sequence lacking an unambiguous match to a single V gene segment. An earlier analysis of roughly 590 of the donors called V segments functional above 56.7% productive rearrangements and segregating when the between-donor standard deviation exceeded 5%. A statistical classification framework was built for diagnosing cytomegalovirus status from the catalog of TCR beta chain sequences. A later analysis assigned V and J genes by comparing TCR nucleotide sequences with IMGT/GENE-DB human TR gene sequences. The TCRdist pipeline was used in a later analysis to assign CDR3 sequences and most-parsimonious VDJ recombination scenarios. In a later analysis, every TCR beta chain was defined by the combination of its CDR3 amino acid sequence and its V-gene family, and reads without a unique V-gene family were dropped. As a way to deal with suspected cross-contamination and a sequencing artifact, a later analysis dropped nearly 600 nucleotide sequences that were highly shared and had low generation probability. For each public chain, a later analysis derived a clonal expansion index from normalized ranks of inferred template counts within each repertoire. A later analysis computed generation probabilities with a VDJ recombination model fitted to out-of-frame rearrangements, and checked the results against IGoR. A later analysis scored TCR-TCR, TCR-HLA and TCR-CMV co-occurrence with hypergeometric tests, applying a repertoire-size bias correction to TCR pairs. A later analysis estimated false discovery rates by permuting HLA or CMV assignments 20 times. In a later analysis, co-occurring TCRs were grouped using DBSCAN, and TCRdist sequence similarity was added for clustering within HLA-allele-positive subsets. Repertoires with fewer than 30,000 or more than 120,000 public chains, plus five repertoires with anomalous nucleotide sharing, were excluded from co-occurrence clustering. TCRdb carries this immuneACCESS record with in-frame sequences only. Its versions omit some clonotypes, under half of them owing to an unresolved V gene in the studies checked, with the rest unexplained. Clonal size and the V and J genes are those of that table, whereas D and trimming came from the DNA. The sample table contains around 130,000 clones; only one count was recorded for approximately 80% of them. The ten largest make up roughly 1.5% of the sample.

This chain joins TRBV7-3 to TRBJ2-3; 9 junctional bases match TRBD2. The TCR comes from a woman aged 18-29 years in good health and CMV-seronegative. Material: PBMCs. The sequenced DNA is TGTGCCAGCAGCTTAACGTCTGGCGGGGGGGGAACAGATACGCAGTATTTT. This gives the protein CASSLTSGGGGTDTQYF.